A single sample gave rise to the 9 T cell receptor beta chains below, sequenced in a study of CD8 T cells in ankylosing spondylitis. No antigens are known for them. A single record per CDR3 protein comes from TCRdb applying MiXCR to the 5' RACE reads. This sample yields some 800,000 distinct CDR3 sequences, of which 12% are seen a single time; around 0.51% belongs to the top ten. Points from the study as a whole: A TCR beta motif made of 7 to 9 highly homologous variants seemed typical of ankylosing spondylitis blood.

Source material: blood, either unsorted or a sorted T cell fraction (not recorded which). The receptor source for this set is a male donor with ankylosing spondylitis.

The chain has TRBV6-6 and TRBJ1-6; no reliable D call. This CDR3 contains 12 residues. Germline CDR1 is MNHNY and CDR2 is SVGAGI (reference sequence). V lost 5 bases and J 12 bases, leaving 11 bases between the germline ends. The CDR3, as DNA: TGTGCCAGCAGTAATCCCGTCCAACCCCTCCACTTT. Protein sequence: CASSNPVQPLHF.

Only a few counts were recorded for this clonotype. The chain has TRBV5-1 and TRBJ2-7; perhaps TRBD2 as D (5 bases). Germline lookup yields CDR1 SGHRS and CDR2 YFSETQ. This CDR3 is 15 amino acids long. Between the trimmed V and J ends, which lost 2 bases and 0 bases, there was a span of 12 bases. CDR3 nucleotides: TGCGCCAGCAGCTTCGGCGGGCCACTCTCCTACGAGCAGTACTTC. This codes for CASSFGGPLSYEQYF.

In this sample, this clonotype turned up a few times. The V gene is TRBV12-3 or TRBV12-4, the J gene TRBJ1-5; maybe TRBD1 (5 bases). V gave up 5 bases and J gave up 5 bases, with 16 bases separating them. The CDR3 length is 15 residues. CDR3 amino acids: CASSPRGSWYQPQHF. CDR3 nucleotides: TGTGCCAGCAGTCCGAGGGGCAGCTGGTATCAGCCCCAGCATTTT.

V gene TRBV12-3 or TRBV12-4 combines with J gene TRBJ2-1; 8 bases match TRBD2. V was clipped by 6 bases and J by 4 bases; unmatched bases: 8. The CDR3 has 15 amino acids. CDR3 nucleotide sequence: TGTGCCAGCAGCCGACTAAAGCGGGGGTACAATGAGCAGTTCTTC. Translation: CASSRLKRGYNEQFF.

The chain couples TRBV28 to TRBJ2-7; D may be TRBD2 (5 bases). Trimming took off 3 bases at V and 2 bases at J, with 11 bases between the two ends. The length of the CDR3 is 14 residues. Looked up from germline, CDR1 is MDHEN and CDR2 is SYDVKM. The CDR3, as DNA: TGTGCCAGCAGTTTTCCCGGGGATGCCTACGAGCAGTACTTC. Residues: CASSFPGDAYEQYF.

The chain couples TRBV3-1 to TRBJ1-2, with D maybe TRBD1 (6 bases). Germline CDR1 and CDR2: LGHDT and YNNKEL (reference sequence). Trimming took 2 bases from V and 6 from J, leaving 19 bases between them. The CDR3 runs 16 residues. Here the CDR3 reads CASSQPPGAPWDGYTF. The CDR3 nucleotides read TGTGCCAGCAGCCAACCCCCAGGGGCCCCCTGGGATGGCTACACCTTC.

The chain employs TRBV18 and TRBJ2-5, with TRBD2 matching over 12 bases. V lost 0 bases to trimming and J lost 1 base; unmatched junction nucleotides: 3. This CDR3 has 17 amino acids. CDR1 and CDR2 (germline): KGHSH, LQKENI. The CDR3 DNA reads TGTGCCAGCTCACCACCGGCTAGCGGGAGGGGCCAAGAGACCCAGTACTTC. Protein product: CASSPPASGRGQETQYF.

This rearrangement joins TRBV20-1 to TRBJ2-5; the match to TRBD2 covers 12 bases. V shed 8 bases, J shed 4 bases, and the junction held 11 bases outside the gene matches. CDR1 and CDR2 (germline): DFQATT, SNEGSKA (reference sequence). This CDR3 has 15 amino acids. CDR3 DNA: TGCAGTCGGCCACGACTAGCGGGAGTGTCAGAGACCCAGTACTTC. This codes for CSRPRLAGVSETQYF.

There are a few counts of this clonotype. The V call is TRBV10-3, the J call TRBJ2-6, with D perhaps matching TRBD1 (6 bases). The V end lost 10 bases, the J end lost 4 bases, and 14 bases lay between the germline ends. Germline V gene data show CDR1 as ENHRY and CDR2 as SYGVKD. The CDR3 totals 14 residues. This CDR3 is CATAQGMGANVLTF. The CDR3, as DNA: TGTGCCACCGCGCAGGGGATGGGGGCCAACGTCCTGACTTTC.